Described below is a single TCR beta chain sequence and its context. What it recognizes is unknown. The sample comes from a study of graft-versus-host responses after intestinal transplantation. The protocol was immunoSEQ multiplex PCR, while the TCRdb copy is restricted to in-frame clones and leaves out a portion. The sample comprises some 48,000 clones, 85% to 95% of which are singletons, and under 0.25% rests with the top ten. Looked up from germline, CDR1 is LNHDA and CDR2 is SQIVND (reference sequence). The CDR3 runs to 14 residues. The V end was cut by 3 bases, the J end by 6 bases, with 12 bases between.

The rearrangement joins TRBV19 to TRBJ2-1; D is unresolved. This receptor was identified in a human donor who was the organ donor for an intestinal transplant. Sequences were derived from unstimulated CD8+ T cells sorted from spleen or lymph node cells, sampled before transplant. The CDR3 DNA follows: TGTGCCAGTAGTATGAGCCCCCCGGGCAATGAGCAGTTCTTC. Translation: CASSMSPPGNEQFF.